Detailed here is one TCR beta chain. No antigen is known for it. This sample is part of a study of cytomegalovirus exposure and HLA in healthy donors. Study observations and caveats: Specificity for CMV antigens was confirmed in vitro for a few of the CMV-associated chains. An analysis done earlier found most TCR beta V segments productive about 87% or about 30% of the time.

The V end was cut by 0 bases, the J end by 5 bases, with 18 bases between. Germline CDR1 SGHDT, CDR2 YYEEEE. This CDR3 spans 17 amino acids. Researchers ran the PCR with 60 Vbeta and 13 Jbeta primers. The method was immunoSEQ multiplex PCR; TCRdb's version includes in-frame clones alone and lacks a portion of them. The sample carries 150,000 to 200,000 clones, about four fifths recorded once. The chain combines TRBV5-6 with TRBJ2-1; D not certain. The sample taken for sequencing was PBMCs. The TCR originated in a woman aged 18-29 years in good health and CMV-seropositive. The CDR3 region has the DNA TGTGCCAGCAGCTTGGGTAGATACTATGCGGATGACAATGAGCAGTTCTTC. It is translated as CASSLGRYYADDNEQFF.